The T cell receptor beta chain described here comes from a study of T cells in Graves' hyperthyroidism and ophthalmopathy (dated by TCRdb to about 2019). In terms of the full investigation: Peripheral blood was collected at initial diagnosis, before any treatment. TCR V-J signatures able to tell the groups apart were searched for in a discovery cohort of 90 to 100 patients, of whom roughly 42 had Graves' ophthalmopathy and 55 to 65 had stable Graves' hyperthyroidism. Prospective prediction of ophthalmopathy was tested in an independent validation cohort consisting of 18 to 20 hyperthyroidism patients and around 16 patients who later progressed to ophthalmopathy. For training and testing, the 80 to 100 patients in the discovery cohort were randomly divided in a 7:3 ratio. In several Graves' hyperthyroidism patients, the study also compared T-cell repertoires from thyroid tissue with T-cell repertoires from blood. Following sampling, methimazole starting at 30 mg daily was given to hyperthyroidism patients, and high-dose intravenous methylprednisolone was given to ophthalmopathy patients. According to the paper, TCR Vbeta CDR3 sequencing was carried out on 135 peripheral blood samples, which came from 40 to 45 ophthalmopathy, around 75 hyperthyroidism and 17 progressor patients. Overall study outcomes, separate from this receptor: In validation, progression to ophthalmopathy was predicted by the model with more than 65% sensitivity and 72% to 85% specificity, a median of 6.5 months before onset. Most expanded thyroid clonotypes (frequency above 0.001) were also detected in blood, a finding suggesting that blood repertoires may reflect thyroid immune responses. Ophthalmopathy was separated from stable hyperthyroidism by a 13 V-J signature model, with approximately 89% sensitivity and roughly 81% specificity obtained in cross-validation and 80%/75% obtained in testing. No statistical method was used to set the sample size in advance, and investigators knew the group allocation.

Via the germline V gene (reference sequence), CDR1 is SEHNR and CDR2 FQNEAQ. The CDR3 measures 13 amino acids from cysteine to phenylalanine. Solely the CDR3 DNA is kept, with 39 bases framed from the first base. Stable Graves' hyperthyroidism was defined as the absence of progression to ophthalmopathy over 18 months of follow-up. The hyperthyroidism patients were between 18 and 65 years old and newly diagnosed, with a disease duration of less than 2 months. Any patient with an uncontrolled infection, another autoimmune disease, pregnancy or lactation was excluded. Diagnoses were based on clinical symptoms, serum thyroxine and TRAb, thyroid ultrasound and orbital computed tomography. PBMCs were separated from under 12 ml of fresh peripheral blood using Ficoll-Paque density gradient centrifugation. Trizol reagent was used to extract total RNA, and RNA quality was then checked on an Agilent 2100 Bioanalyzer.

Amplification of TCR beta CDR3 regions was carried out from RNA transcripts. A first-round RT-PCR of the TCR CDR3 used the HTBI primer set with the Qiagen OneStep RT-PCR kit. A second multiplex PCR round built the libraries, followed by size selection and purification. The libraries were sequenced on an Illumina HiSeq2000 using paired-end 100 bp reads. As for how the authors treated the data: Raw data were processed with SOAPnuke, discarding reads with adapters, uncalled bases, mean Phred below 15, or no exact constant-primer or identifier match. COPE v1.2.5 was used to merge high-quality paired reads, and clonotypes were defined as unique nucleotide sequences. MiTCR v1.1 was used to align clonotypes to the IMGT TRBV, TRBD and TRBJ reference segments. The analysis included only V-J combinations with a frequency above 0.0001, which together covered roughly 99% of the repertoires. The TCS score was defined as F50 (clonal expansion) divided by E x V (chaos), with BLOSUM62-based TCRdist calculated between CDR3 peptides within each V-J. Welch's t-statistics and random forest reduced 500 to 550 V-J features to 10 to 15, which were used in a naive Bayes classifier (R e1071). The similarity between thyroid and blood repertoires was quantified using the Morisita-Horn index. The public sequencing data were trimmed at Q25 with fastp and processed into clonotypes with MiXCR by TCRdb, which kept only in-frame beta chains. Entries are consolidated by CDR3 protein sequence, retaining the most common genes and DNA. These V and J calls are TCRdb output, not the study's own analysis. For this sample the table gives around 720,000 distinct CDR3 sequences, of which about 35% were detected only once. The top ten clonotypes cover roughly 31% of the sample.

This clonotype appeared once. Its antigen is not yet known. No base quality information exists; no much larger clone differs at one position. One read alone lends weak support. Sequencing input: blood. The chain is encoded by TRBV7-9 joined to TRBJ2-7, and perhaps TRBD1 as D gene, on 6 matching bases. The J call may be in error: the DNA end matches TRBJ2-1 better. This TCR was sampled from a woman in her forties with Graves' hyperthyroidism. In nucleotide form, the sequence is TGTGCCAGCAGCTTAACAGGGTCTCATGAGCAGTTCTTC. Its translation reads: CASSLTGSHEQFF.